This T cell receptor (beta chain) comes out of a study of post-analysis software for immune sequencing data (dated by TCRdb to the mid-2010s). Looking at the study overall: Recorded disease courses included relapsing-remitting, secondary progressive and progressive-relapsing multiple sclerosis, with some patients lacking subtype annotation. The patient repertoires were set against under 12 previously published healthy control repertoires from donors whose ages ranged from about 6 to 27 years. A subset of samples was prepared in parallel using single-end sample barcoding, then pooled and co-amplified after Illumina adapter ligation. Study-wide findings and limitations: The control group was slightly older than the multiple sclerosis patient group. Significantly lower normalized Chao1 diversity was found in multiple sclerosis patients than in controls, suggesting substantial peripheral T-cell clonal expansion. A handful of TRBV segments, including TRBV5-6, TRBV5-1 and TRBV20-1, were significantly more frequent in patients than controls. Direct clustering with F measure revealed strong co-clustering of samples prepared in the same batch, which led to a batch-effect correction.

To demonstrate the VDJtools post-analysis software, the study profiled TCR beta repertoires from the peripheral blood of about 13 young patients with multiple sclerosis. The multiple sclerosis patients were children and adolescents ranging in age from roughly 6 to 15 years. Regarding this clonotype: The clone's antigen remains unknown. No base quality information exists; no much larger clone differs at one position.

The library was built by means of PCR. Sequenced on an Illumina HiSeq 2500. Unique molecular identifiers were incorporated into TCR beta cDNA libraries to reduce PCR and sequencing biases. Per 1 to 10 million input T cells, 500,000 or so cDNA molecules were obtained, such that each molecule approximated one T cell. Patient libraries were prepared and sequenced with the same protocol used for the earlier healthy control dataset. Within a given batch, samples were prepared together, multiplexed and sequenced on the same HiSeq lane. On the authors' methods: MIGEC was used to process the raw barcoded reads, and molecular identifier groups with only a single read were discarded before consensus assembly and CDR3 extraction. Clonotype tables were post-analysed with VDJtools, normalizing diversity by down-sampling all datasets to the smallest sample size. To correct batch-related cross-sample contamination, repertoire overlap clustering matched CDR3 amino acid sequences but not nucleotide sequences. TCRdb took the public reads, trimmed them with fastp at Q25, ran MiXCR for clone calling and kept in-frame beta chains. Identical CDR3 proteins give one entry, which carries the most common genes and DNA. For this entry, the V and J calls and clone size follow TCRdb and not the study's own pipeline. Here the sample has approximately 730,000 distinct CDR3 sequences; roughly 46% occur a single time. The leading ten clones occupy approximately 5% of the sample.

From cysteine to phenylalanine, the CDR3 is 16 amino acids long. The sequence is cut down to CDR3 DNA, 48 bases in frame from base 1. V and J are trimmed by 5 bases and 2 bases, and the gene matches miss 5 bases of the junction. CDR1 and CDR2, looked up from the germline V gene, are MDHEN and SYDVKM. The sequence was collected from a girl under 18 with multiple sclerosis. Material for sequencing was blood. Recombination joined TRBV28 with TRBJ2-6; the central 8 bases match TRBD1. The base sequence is TGTGCCAGCAGTACAATCAGGGGGCCTGGGGCCAACGTCCTGACTTTC. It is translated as CASSTIRGPGANVLTF.